This note documents a single T cell receptor (beta chain) sequence. Extracted RNA was reverse transcribed, and the resulting cDNA served as sequencing template. The table came from immunoSEQ multiplex PCR; TCRdb's copy has only in-frame clones and leaves some out. The data contain around 150,000 clones, around 60% of them singletons. The source of the sample is a study of CD8+ T cells in alopecia areata. Overall study context: At a dose of 5 to 10 mg twice daily, oral tofacitinib was given to treated patients. Severity scores in treated patients reflected the percentage of scalp affected.

Described treatment: oral pan-JAK inhibitor, 5-10 mg twice daily. Sorting separated CD4+ and CD8+ T cells out of PBMCs. This CDR3 has 13 amino acids. The V and J ends lost 7 bases and 0 bases respectively, with 9 bases between them. Germline V gene sequence: CDR1 SQVTM, CDR2 ANQGSEA. This TCR came from a human donor with alopecia areata. This specimen consisted of CD4+ T cells sorted from blood, obtained at week 24, from a patient treated with tofacitinib. The chain recombines TRBV29-1 with TRBJ1-4; D not resolved. In DNA form, the CDR3 reads TGCAGCGCCGGAACTGCAACTAATGAAAAACTGTTTTTT. Protein: CSAGTATNEKLFF. Full variable domain (missing parts from reference TRBV29-1 and TRBJ1-4): SAVISQKPSRDICQRGTSLTIQCQVDSQVTMMFWYRQQPGQSLTLIATANQGSEATYESGFVIDKFPISRPNLTFSTLTVSNMSPEDSSIYLCSAGTATNEKLFFGSGTQLSVL.